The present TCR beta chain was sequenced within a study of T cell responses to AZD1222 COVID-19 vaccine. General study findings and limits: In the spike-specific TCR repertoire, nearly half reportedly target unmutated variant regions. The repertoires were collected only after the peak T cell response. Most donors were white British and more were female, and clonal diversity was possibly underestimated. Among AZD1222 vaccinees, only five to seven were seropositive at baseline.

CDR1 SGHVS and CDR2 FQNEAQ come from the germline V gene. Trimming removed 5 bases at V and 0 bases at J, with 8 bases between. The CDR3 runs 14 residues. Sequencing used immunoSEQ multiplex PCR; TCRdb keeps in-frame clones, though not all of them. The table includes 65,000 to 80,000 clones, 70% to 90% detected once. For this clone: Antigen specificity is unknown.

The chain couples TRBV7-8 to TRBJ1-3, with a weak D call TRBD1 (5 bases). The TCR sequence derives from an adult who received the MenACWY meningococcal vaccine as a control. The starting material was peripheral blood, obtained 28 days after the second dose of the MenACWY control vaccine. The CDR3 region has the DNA TGTGCCAGCAGCCCAGGGTACTCTGGAAACACCATATATTTT. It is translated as CASSPGYSGNTIYF.